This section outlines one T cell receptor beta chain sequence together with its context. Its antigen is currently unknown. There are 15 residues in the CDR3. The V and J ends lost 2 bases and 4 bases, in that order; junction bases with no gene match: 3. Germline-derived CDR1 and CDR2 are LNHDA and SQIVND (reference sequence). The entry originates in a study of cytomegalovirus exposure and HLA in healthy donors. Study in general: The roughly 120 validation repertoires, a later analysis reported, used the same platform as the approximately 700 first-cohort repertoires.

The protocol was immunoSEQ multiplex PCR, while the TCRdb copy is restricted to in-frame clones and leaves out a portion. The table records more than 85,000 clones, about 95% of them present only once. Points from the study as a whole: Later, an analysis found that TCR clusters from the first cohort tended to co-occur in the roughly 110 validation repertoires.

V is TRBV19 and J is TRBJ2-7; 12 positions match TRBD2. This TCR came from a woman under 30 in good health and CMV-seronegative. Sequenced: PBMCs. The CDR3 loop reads CASSIKTSGSYEQYF. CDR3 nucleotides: TGTGCCAGTAGTATAAAGACTAGCGGGAGTTACGAGCAGTACTTC.